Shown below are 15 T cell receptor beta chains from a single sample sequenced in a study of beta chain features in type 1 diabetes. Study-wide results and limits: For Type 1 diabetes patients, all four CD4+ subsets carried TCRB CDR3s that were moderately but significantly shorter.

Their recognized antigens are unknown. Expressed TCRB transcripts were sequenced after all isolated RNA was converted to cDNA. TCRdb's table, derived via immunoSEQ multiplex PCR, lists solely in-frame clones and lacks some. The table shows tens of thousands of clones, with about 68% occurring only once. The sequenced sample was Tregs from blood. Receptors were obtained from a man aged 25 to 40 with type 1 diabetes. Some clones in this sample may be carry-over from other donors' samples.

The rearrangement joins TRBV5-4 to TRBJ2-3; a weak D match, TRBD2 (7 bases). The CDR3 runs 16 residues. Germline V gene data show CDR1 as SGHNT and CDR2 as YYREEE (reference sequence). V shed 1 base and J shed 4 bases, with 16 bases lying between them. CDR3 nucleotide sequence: TGTGCCAGCAGCTTGAAGGCGGGGGCGGTCGCAGATACGCAGTATTTT. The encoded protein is CASSLKAGAVADTQYF.

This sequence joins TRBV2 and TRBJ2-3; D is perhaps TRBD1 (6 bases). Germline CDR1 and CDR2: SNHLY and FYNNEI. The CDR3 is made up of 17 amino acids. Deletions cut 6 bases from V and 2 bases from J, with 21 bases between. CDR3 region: CASRKLGRGDFTDTQYF. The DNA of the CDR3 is TGTGCCAGCAGGAAGTTAGGCAGGGGCGATTTCACAGATACGCAGTATTTT.

The CDR3 spells CASRAGQWSAFF. The CDR3 region has the DNA TGTGCCAGCAGGGCGGGACAGTGGAGTGCTTTCTTT. The chain carries TRBV28 and TRBJ1-1; 7 nucleotides match TRBD1. The CDR3 length is 12 residues. Germline trimming cut 6 bases from V and 11 bases from J; bases unmatched to any gene: 9. CDR1 and CDR2 from the germline V gene are MDHEN and SYDVKM. Filled out from reference TRBV28 and TRBJ1-1, the complete variable domain reads DVKVTQSSRYLVKRTGEKVFLECVQDMDHENMFWYRQDPGLGLRLIYFSYDVKMKEKGDIPEGYSVSREKKERFSLILESASTNQTSMYLCASRAGQWSAFFGQGTRLTVV.

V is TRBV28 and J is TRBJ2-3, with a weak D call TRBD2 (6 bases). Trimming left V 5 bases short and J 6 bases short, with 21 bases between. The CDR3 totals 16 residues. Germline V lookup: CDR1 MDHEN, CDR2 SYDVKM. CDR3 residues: CASSGWPGVVGDTQYF. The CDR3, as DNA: TGTGCCAGCAGTGGATGGCCGGGGGTCGTTGGGGATACGCAGTATTTT. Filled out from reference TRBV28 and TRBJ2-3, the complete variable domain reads DVKVTQSSRYLVKRTGEKVFLECVQDMDHENMFWYRQDPGLGLRLIYFSYDVKMKEKGDIPEGYSVSREKKERFSLILESASTNQTSMYLCASSGWPGVVGDTQYFGPGTRLTVL.

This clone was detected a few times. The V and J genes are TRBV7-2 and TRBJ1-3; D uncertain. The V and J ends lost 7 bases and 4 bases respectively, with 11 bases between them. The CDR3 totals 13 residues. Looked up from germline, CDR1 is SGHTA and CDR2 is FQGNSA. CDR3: CASTPFSGNTIYF. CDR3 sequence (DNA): TGTGCCAGCACCCCTTTTTCCGGAAACACCATATATTTT.

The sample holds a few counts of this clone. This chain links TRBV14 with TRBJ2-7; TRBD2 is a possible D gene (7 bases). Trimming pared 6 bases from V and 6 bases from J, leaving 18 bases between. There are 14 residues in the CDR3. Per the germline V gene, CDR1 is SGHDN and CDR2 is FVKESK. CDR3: CASRPTGGQREQYF. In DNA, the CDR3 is TGTGCCAGCAGGCCAACGGGGGGCCAGCGCGAGCAGTACTTC.

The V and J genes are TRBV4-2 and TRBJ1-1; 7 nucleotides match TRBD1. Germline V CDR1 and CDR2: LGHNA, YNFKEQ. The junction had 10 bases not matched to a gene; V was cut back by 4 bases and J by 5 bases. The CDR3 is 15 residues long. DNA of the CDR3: TGTGCCAGCAGCCCGAGACAGGGAGGAGAGACTGAAGCTTTCTTT. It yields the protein CASSPRQGGETEAFF.

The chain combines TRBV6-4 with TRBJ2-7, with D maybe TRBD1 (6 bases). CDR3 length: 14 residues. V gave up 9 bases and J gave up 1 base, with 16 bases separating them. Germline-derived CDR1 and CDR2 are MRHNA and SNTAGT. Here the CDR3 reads CARSEYRVSYEQYF. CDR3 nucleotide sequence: TGTGCCAGGAGCGAGTACAGGGTGTCCTACGAGCAGTACTTC.

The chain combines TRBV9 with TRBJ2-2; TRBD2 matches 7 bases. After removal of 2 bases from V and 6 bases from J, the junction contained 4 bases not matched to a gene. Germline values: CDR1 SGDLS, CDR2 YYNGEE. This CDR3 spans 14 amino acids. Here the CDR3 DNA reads TGTGCCAGCAGCGTGGAGCGGGGCCCCGGGGAGCTGTTTTTT. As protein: CASSVERGPGELFF.

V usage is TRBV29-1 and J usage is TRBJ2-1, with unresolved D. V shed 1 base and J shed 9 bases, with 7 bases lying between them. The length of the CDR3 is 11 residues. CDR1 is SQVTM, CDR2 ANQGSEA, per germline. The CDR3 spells CSVEGPVEQFF. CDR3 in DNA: TGCAGCGTTGAAGGGCCCGTTGAGCAGTTCTTC.

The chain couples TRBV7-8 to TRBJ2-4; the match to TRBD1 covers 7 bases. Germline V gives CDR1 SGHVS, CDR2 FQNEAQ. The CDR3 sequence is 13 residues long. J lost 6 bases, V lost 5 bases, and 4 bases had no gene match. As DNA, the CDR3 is TGTGCCAGCAGCACAGGGGCGAGAAACATTCAGTACTTC. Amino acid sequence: CASSTGARNIQYF.

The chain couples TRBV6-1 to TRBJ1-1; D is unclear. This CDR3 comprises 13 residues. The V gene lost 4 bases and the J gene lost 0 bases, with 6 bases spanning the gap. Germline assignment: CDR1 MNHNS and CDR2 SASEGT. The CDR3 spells CASSARLNTEAFF. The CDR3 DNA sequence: TGTGCCAGCAGTGCTCGGTTGAACACTGAAGCTTTCTTT.

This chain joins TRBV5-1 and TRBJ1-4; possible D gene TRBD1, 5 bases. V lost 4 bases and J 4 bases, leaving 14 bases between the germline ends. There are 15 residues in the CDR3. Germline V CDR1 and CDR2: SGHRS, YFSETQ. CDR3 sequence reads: CASSTQGTDNEKLFF. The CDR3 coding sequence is TGCGCCAGCAGCACCCAGGGTACTGATAATGAAAAACTGTTTTTT.

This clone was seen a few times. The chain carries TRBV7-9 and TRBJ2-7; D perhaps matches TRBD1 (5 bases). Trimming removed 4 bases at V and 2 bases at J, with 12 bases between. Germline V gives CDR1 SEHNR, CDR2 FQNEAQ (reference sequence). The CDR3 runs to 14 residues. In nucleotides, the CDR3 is TGTGCCAGCAGCTCCCGACAGAAGGCCTACGAGCAGTACTTC. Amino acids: CASSSRQKAYEQYF. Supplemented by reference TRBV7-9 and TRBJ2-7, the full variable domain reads DTGVSQNPRHKITKRGQNVTFRCDPISEHNRLYWYRQTLGQGPEFLTYFQNEAQLEKSRLLSDRFSAERPKGSFSTLEIQRTEQGDSAMYLCASSSRQKAYEQYFGPGTRLTVT.

The CDR3, as DNA: TGTGCCAGCAGCTCAGGACAGGGACCCACTGAAGCTTTCTTT. Protein product: CASSSGQGPTEAFF. The chain combines TRBV7-9 with TRBJ1-1; 8 bases fit TRBD1. The V segment lost 4 bases and the J segment 4 bases; nucleotides outside the gene matches: 5. CDR3 length: 14 amino acids. In germline, CDR1 is SEHNR, CDR2 FQNEAQ (reference sequence). Full variable domain (missing parts from reference TRBV7-9 and TRBJ1-1): DTGVSQNPRHKITKRGQNVTFRCDPISEHNRLYWYRQTLGQGPEFLTYFQNEAQLEKSRLLSDRFSAERPKGSFSTLEIQRTEQGDSAMYLCASSSGQGPTEAFFGQGTRLTVV.